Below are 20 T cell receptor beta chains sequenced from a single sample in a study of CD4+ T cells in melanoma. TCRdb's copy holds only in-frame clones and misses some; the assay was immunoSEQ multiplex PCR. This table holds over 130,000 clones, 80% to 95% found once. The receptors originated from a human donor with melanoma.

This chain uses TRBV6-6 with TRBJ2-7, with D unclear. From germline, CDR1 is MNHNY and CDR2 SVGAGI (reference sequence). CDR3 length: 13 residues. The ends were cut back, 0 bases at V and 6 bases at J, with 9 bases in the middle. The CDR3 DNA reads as TGTGCCAGCAGTTACTCTACCTTACCCGAGCAGTACTTC. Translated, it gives CASSYSTLPEQYF.

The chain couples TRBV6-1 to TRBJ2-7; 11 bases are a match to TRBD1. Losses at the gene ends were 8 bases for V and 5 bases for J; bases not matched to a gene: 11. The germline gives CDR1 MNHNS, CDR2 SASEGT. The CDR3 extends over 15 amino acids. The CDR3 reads CASASRTGGFNEQYF. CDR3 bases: TGTGCCAGCGCTTCGCGGACAGGGGGCTTCAACGAGCAGTACTTC.

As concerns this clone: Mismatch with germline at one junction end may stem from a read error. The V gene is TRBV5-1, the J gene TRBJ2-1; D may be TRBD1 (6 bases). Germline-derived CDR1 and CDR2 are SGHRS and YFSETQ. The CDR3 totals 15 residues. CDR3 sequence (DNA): TGCGCCAGCACCTCTGGTACAGGGTCCTATAATGAGCAGTTCTTC. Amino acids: CASTSGTGSYNEQFF.

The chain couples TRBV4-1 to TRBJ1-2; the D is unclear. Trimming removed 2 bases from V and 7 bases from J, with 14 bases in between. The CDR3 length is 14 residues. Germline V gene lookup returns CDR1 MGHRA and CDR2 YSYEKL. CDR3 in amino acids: CASSQPPPSGGYTF. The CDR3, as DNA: TGCGCCAGCAGCCAACCTCCCCCCTCGGGTGGCTACACCTTC.

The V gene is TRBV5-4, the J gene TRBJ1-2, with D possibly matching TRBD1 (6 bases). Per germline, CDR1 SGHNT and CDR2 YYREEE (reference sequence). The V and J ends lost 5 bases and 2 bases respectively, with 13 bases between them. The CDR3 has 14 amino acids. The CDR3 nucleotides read TGTGCCAGCAGACCAAGGACAGAGAACTATGGCTACACCTTC. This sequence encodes CASRPRTENYGYTF.

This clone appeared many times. CDR3 DNA: TGCGCCAGCAGCTTGGAACCGATGACTCCAGATACGCAGTATTTT. This translates into CASSLEPMTPDTQYF. The chain carries TRBV5-1 and TRBJ2-3; no reliable D call. This CDR3 region has 15 residues. CDR1 and CDR2 (germline): SGHRS, YFSETQ. V lost 0 bases to trimming and J lost 4 bases, with 12 bases between them.

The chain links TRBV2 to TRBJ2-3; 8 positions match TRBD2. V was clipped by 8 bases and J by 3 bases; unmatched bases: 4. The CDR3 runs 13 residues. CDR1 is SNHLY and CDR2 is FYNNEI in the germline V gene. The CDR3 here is CASGTRVTDTQYF. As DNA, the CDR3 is TGTGCCAGCGGGACTAGAGTAACAGATACGCAGTATTTT.

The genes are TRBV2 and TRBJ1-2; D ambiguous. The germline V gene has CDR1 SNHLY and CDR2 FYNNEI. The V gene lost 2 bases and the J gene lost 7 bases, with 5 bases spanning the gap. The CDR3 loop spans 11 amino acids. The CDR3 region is CASSEKGGYTF. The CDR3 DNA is TGTGCCAGCAGTGAAAAGGGTGGCTACACCTTC.

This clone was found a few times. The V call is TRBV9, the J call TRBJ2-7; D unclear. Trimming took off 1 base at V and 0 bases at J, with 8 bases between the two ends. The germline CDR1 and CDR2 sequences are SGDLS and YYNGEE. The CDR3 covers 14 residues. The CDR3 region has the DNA TGTGCCAGCAGCGTACCCAGGAGCTCCTACGAGCAGTACTTC. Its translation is CASSVPRSSYEQYF. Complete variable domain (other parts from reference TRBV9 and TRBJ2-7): DSGVTQTPKHLITATGQRVTLRCSPRSGDLSVYWYQQSLDQGLQFLIQYYNGEERAKGNILERFSAQQFPDLHSELNLSSLELGDSALYFCASSVPRSSYEQYFGPGTRLTVT.

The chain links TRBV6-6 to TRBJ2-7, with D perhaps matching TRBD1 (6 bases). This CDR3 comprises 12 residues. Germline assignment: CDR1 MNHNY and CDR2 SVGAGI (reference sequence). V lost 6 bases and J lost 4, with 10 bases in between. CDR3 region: CASSGTGYEQYF. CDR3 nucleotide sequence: TGTGCCAGCAGCGGAACAGGGTACGAGCAGTACTTC.

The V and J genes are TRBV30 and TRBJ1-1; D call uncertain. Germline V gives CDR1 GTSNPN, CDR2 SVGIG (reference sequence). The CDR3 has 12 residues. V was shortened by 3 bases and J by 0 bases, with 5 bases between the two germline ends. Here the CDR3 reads CAWRRLNTEAFF. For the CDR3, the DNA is TGTGCCTGGAGACGGTTGAACACTGAAGCTTTCTTT.

The CDR3 coding sequence is TGTGCCAGCAAGCGAGGAAACAATCAGCCCCAGCATTTT. Amino acid sequence: CASKRGNNQPQHF. The chain employs TRBV6-6 and TRBJ1-5; D is uncertain. The CDR3 has 13 amino acids. Trimming stripped 7 bases from V and 3 bases from J, with 10 bases between. Germline V gene sequence: CDR1 MNHNY, CDR2 SVGAGI (reference sequence).

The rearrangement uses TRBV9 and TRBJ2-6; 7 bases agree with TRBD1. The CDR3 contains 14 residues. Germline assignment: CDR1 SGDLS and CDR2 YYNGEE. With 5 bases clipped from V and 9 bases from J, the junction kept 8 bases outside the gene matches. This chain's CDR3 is CASRRGQVDNVLTF. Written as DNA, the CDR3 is TGTGCCAGCAGGAGAGGACAGGTCGACAACGTCCTGACTTTC.

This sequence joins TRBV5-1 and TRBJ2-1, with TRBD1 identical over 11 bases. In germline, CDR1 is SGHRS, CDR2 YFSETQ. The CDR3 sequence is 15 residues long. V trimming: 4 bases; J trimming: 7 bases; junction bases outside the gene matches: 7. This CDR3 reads CASSLGQGAFNEQFF. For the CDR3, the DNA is TGCGCCAGCAGCCTAGGACAGGGGGCGTTTAATGAGCAGTTCTTC.

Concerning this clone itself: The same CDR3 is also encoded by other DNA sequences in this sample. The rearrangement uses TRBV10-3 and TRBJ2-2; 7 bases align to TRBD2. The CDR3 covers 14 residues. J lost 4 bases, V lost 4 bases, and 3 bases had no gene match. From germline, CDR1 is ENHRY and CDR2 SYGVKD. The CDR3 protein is CAISGGGPTGELFF. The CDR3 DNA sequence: TGTGCCATCAGTGGCGGGGGACCCACCGGGGAGCTGTTTTTT.

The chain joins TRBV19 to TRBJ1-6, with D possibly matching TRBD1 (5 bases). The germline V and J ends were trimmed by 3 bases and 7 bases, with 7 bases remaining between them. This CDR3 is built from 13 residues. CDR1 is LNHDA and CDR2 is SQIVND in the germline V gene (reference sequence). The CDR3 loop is CASSMTVNSPLHF. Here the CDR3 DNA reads TGTGCCAGTAGTATGACAGTAAATTCACCCCTCCACTTT.

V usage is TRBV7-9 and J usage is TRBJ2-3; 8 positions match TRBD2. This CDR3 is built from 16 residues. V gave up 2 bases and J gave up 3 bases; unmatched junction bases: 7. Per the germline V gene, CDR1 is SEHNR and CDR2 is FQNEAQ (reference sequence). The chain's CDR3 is CASSLSSKRGTDTQYF. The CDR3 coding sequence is TGTGCCAGCAGCTTAAGCTCAAAGCGGGGGACAGATACGCAGTATTTT.

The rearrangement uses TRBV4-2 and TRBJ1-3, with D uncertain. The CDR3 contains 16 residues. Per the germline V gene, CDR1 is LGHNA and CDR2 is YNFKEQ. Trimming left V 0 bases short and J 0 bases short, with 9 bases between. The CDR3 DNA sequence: TGTGCCAGCAGCCAAGATCGGGGAGTCTCTGGAAACACCATATATTTT. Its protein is CASSQDRGVSGNTIYF.

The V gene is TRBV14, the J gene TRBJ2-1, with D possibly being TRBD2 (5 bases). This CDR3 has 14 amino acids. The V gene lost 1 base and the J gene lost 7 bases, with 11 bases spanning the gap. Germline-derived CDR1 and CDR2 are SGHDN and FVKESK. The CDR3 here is CASSQGSSRNEQFF. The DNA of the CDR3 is TGTGCCAGCAGCCAAGGTTCTAGCCGGAATGAGCAGTTCTTC. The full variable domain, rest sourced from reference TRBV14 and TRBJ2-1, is EAGVTQFPSHSVIEKGQTVTLRCDPISGHDNLYWYRRVMGKEIKFLLHFVKESKQDESGMPNNRFLAERTGGTYSTLKVQPAELEDSGVYFCASSQGSSRNEQFFGPGTRLTVL.

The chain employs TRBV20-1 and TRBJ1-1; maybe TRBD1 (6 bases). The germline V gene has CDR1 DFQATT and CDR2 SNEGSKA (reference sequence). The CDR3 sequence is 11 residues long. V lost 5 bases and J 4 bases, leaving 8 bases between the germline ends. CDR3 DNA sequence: TGCAGTGCTTCAGGGGCCACTGAAGCTTTCTTT. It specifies CSASGATEAFF.